The present entry profiles one T cell receptor (beta chain) with its context. Authors' methods: By means of reference gene primer amplification, nucleated cell counts were estimated. TCRdb's copy holds only in-frame clones and misses some; the assay was immunoSEQ multiplex PCR. That table supplies the V and J calls and clone size; D and trimming were determined from the DNA. The sample lists 65,000 to 85,000 clones, about 80% seen once, with more than 5% in the top ten. This sample stems from a study of blood T cell repertoires in COVID-19. Study summary: Samples representing acute and convalescent COVID-19 were sourced from the United States, Italy and Spain.

Germline CDR1 and CDR2: MGHRA and YSYEKL. The trim removed 3 bases at V and 2 bases at J, leaving 5 bases unmatched. The CDR3 has 15 amino acids. The sequenced sample was peripheral blood. The chain couples TRBV4-1 to TRBJ2-7; 9 bases match TRBD2. The receptor was derived from a man aged 50 to 60 with active or convalescent COVID-19. The CDR3 coding sequence is TGCGCCAGCAGCCAGTCTAGCGGGACTGCCTACGAGCAGTACTTC. Residues: CASSQSSGTAYEQYF.